This T cell receptor (beta chain) was sequenced during a study of post-analysis software for immune sequencing data. Each TCR beta cDNA library carried unique molecular identifiers. TCRdb re-derived calls from the PCR reads in MiXCR, one entry per CDR3 protein. The table has about 200,000 distinct CDR3 sequences, 29% seen once. Findings and caveats of the study: Controls' normalized Chao1 diversity significantly exceeded that of multiple sclerosis patients.

Comments on this clonotype: What it binds is unknown.

The source material was blood. The TCR originated in a girl younger than 18 with multiple sclerosis.

CDR3 DNA: TGTGCCAGCAGTTTCCGGGGGGCGCAGGTTGATTCACCCCTCCACTTT. Protein: CASSFRGAQVDSPLHF. The gene calls are TRBV28 and TRBJ1-6, with a tentative D call TRBD1 (6 bases). Germline CDR1 and CDR2: MDHEN and SYDVKM. The CDR3 is made up of 16 amino acids. V was pared by 3 bases and J by 8 bases, with 17 bases between.